The 9 T cell receptor beta chains below were found in one sample sequenced in a study of early T cells in non-severe SARS-CoV-2 infection. In TCRdb, the 5' RACE reads were re-called with MiXCR into one record per CDR3 protein. This table has about 59,000 distinct CDR3 sequences, roughly 13% appearing once. The specimen was whole blood, collected at baseline. Every receptor here comes from an adult who was a healthcare worker with PCR-confirmed SARS-CoV-2 infection or an uninfected control (not recorded which).

This clonotype was detected only a few times. The CDR3 DNA reads TGCAGCGTTGAATCCCCAGGACAGGAGGGGTTCTACGAGCAGTACTTC. The encoded protein is CSVESPGQEGFYEQYF. The chain links TRBV29-1 to TRBJ2-7; tentative D call: TRBD1 (7 bases). V was pared by 2 bases and J by 3 bases, with 20 bases between. The CDR3 runs to 16 residues. Germline V gene data show CDR1 as SQVTM and CDR2 as ANQGSEA.

CDR3 nucleotides: TGTGCCAGCAAGGCATTGTTCGTCGGGATGAGGACAGATACGCAGTATTTT. Its translation is CASKALFVGMRTDTQYF. The rearrangement joins TRBV6-1 to TRBJ2-3; perhaps TRBD2 as D (5 bases). Per the germline V gene, CDR1 is MNHNS and CDR2 is SASEGT. The CDR3 is 17 amino acids. The V and J ends lost 7 bases and 3 bases respectively, with 23 bases between them.

The rearrangement uses TRBV18 and TRBJ2-1; D is perhaps TRBD2 (6 bases). The germline V gene has CDR1 KGHSH and CDR2 LQKENI. There are 13 residues in the CDR3. V lost 3 bases and J lost 6, with 9 bases in between. DNA of the CDR3: TGTGCCAGCTCACCTACTAGCCTCAATGAGCAGTTCTTC. Amino acids: CASSPTSLNEQFF.

The chain uses TRBV25-1 and TRBJ1-1; D possibly corresponds to TRBD1 (5 bases). This CDR3 spans 13 amino acids. Germline V CDR1 and CDR2: MGHDK, SYGVNS. V dropped 2 bases and J dropped 8 bases, with 12 bases sitting between them. The CDR3 DNA reads as TGTGCCAGCAGTGAAAAGTGGGGGAGGGAAGCTTTCTTT. Residues: CASSEKWGREAFF.

The chain employs TRBV20-1 and TRBJ1-6, with 8 nucleotides matching TRBD1. V gave up 4 bases and J gave up 3 bases; unmatched junction bases: 5. The CDR3 loop spans 15 amino acids. CDR1 is DFQATT and CDR2 is SNEGSKA in the germline V gene (reference sequence). CDR3 in amino acids: CSATGQANYNSPLHF. The CDR3, as DNA: TGCAGTGCTACGGGACAGGCAAACTATAATTCACCCCTCCACTTT.

This clonotype was counted a few times. The chain has TRBV18 and TRBJ1-1, with 8 bases that match TRBD1. Looked up from germline, CDR1 is KGHSH and CDR2 is LQKENI. The CDR3 runs 15 residues. With 3 bases clipped from V and 4 bases from J, the junction kept 7 bases outside the gene matches. The CDR3 nucleotides are TGTGCCAGCTCACCCCGACAGGGGATGGGCACTGAAGCTTTCTTT. It codes for CASSPRQGMGTEAFF.

J is TRBJ1-1 and V is TRBV28; D call uncertain. Germline assignment: CDR1 MDHEN and CDR2 SYDVKM. Trimming stripped 2 bases from V and 8 bases from J, with 9 bases between. CDR3 size: 12 residues. The CDR3 sequence: CASSLTFSEAFF. CDR3 sequence (DNA): TGTGCCAGCAGTTTAACCTTCTCCGAAGCTTTCTTT.

Only a few counts were recorded for this clonotype. The chain couples TRBV20-1 to TRBJ1-2; D remains unclear. Per the germline V gene, CDR1 is DFQATT and CDR2 is SNEGSKA (reference sequence). V was pared by 3 bases and J by 2 bases, with 19 bases between. The CDR3 is 16 residues long. CDR3 nucleotide sequence: TGCAGTGCTAGGGATCTTAGGACGGTAGAAAACTATGGCTACACCTTC. Its translation: CSARDLRTVENYGYTF.

There are a few counts of this clonotype. The chain joins TRBV4-3 to TRBJ2-3; D gene ambiguous. The V gene lost 0 bases and the J gene lost 5 bases, with 12 bases spanning the gap. The germline gives CDR1 LGHNA, CDR2 YSLEER. CDR3 length: 15 amino acids. Written as DNA, the CDR3 is TGCGCCAGCAGCCAAGAGGACGGAACCTTAGATACGCAGTATTTT. Encoded protein: CASSQEDGTLDTQYF.